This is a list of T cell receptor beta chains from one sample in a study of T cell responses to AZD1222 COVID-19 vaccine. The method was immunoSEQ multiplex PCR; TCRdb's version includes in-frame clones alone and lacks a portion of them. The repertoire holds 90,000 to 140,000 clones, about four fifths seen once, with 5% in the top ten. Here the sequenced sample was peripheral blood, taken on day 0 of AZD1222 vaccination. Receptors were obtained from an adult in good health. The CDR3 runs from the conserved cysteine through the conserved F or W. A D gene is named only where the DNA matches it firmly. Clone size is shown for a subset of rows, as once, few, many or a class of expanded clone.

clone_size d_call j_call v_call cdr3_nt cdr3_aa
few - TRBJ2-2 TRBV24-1 TGTGCCACCAGTGATACCCGGGAAGGTAACACCGGGGAGCTGTTTTTT CATSDTREGNTGELFF
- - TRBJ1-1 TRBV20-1 TGCAGGGGAGGGGGTCCCACTGAAGCTTTCTTT CRGGGPTEAFF
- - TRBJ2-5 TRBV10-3 TGTGCCATCACTACGCCGGGGAAGGTGACCCAGTACTTC CAITTPGKVTQYF
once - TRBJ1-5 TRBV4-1 TGCGCCAGCAGCCTACAACAGGAATTTGGTCAGCCCCAGCATTTT CASSLQQEFGQPQHF
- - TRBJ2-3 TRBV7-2 TGTGCCAGCAGCTTAGCGCGGGGCCCTGGCACAGATACGCAGTATTTT CASSLARGPGTDTQYF
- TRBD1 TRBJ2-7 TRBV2 TGTGCCAACTCCGCGAGGGGGCCGCAGTACTTC CANSARGPQYF
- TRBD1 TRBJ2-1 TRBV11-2 TGTGCCAGCAGCTCGCTTCAGGGGGCGAAGGGGTACAATGAGCAGTTCTTC CASSSLQGAKGYNEQFF
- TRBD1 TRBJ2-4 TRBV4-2 TGTGCCAGCAGCGGAGGGACAGGGGGCGCCTGGAACATTCAGTACTTC CASSGGTGGAWNIQYF
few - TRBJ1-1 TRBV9 TGTGCCAGCAGCGTAGCTGGGCAGATGAACACTGAAGCTTTCTTT CASSVAGQMNTEAFF
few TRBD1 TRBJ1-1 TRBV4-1 TGCGCCAGCAGCCAAGCCCTCAGGGGGACTAATTCCTTCTTT CASSQALRGTNSFF
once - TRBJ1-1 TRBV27 TGTGCCAGCAGTTTCCACAACGGGAACACTGAAGCTTTCTTT CASSFHNGNTEAFF
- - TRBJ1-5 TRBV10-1 TGCGCCAGCAGCCCTGGCGGTCAGCCCCAGCATTTT CASSPGGQPQHF
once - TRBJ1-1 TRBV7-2 TGTGCCAGCAGCTTAGAAGGGGACTTGACTGAAGCTTTCTTT CASSLEGDLTEAFF
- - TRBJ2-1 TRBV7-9 TGTGCCAGCAGCACTTCATACCGAGGGATGTCCTACAATGAGCAGTTCTTC CASSTSYRGMSYNEQFF
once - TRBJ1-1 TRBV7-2 TGTGCCAGCAGCCTGAGTTTGGCAGGGGTGGCTGAAGCTTTCTTT CASSLSLAGVAEAFF
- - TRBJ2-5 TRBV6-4 TGTGCCAGCAGTGACTCTGCGGGGATAGGGACCCAGTACTTC CASSDSAGIGTQYF
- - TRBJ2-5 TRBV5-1 TGCGCCAGCAGCTGGACAGTATTCTCGGTCCAAGAGACCCAGTACTTC CASSWTVFSVQETQYF
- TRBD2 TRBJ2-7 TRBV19 TGTGCCAGTAGTATACAGCGGGGAGGCTACGAGCAGTACTTC CASSIQRGGYEQYF
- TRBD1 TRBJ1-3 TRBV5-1 TGCGCCAGCCAGACAGGGAGTACGGGGGGCAGCCCTGGAAACACCATATATTTT CASQTGSTGGSPGNTIYF
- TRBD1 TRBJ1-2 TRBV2 TGTGCCAGCAGCCTAACAGGGGCGGACTATGGCTACACCTTC CASSLTGADYGYTF
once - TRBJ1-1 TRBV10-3 TGTGCCATCAGTGAGTCAACGGGCGCGGGCGCTGAAGCTTTCTTT CAISESTGAGAEAFF
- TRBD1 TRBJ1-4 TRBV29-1 TGCAGCGTACAGGGGGCAACTAATGAAAAACTGTTTTTT CSVQGATNEKLFF